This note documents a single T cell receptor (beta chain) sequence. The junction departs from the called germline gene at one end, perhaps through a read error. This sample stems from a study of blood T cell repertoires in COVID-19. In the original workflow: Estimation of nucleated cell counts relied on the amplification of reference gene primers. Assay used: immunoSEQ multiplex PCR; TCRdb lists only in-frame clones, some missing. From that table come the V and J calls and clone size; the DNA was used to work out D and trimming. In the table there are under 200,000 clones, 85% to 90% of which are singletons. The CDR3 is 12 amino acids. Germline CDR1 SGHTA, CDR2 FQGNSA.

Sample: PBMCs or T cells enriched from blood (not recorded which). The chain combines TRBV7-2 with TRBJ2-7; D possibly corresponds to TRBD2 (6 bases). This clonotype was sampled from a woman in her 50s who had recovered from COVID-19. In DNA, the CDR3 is TGTGCCAGCAGCCCGCCGGGACTCCGTGAGCACTTC. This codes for CASSPPGLREHF. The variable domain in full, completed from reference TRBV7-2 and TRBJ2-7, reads GAGVSQSPSNKVTEKGKDVELRCDPISGHTALYWYRQSLGQGLEFLIYFQGNSAPDKSGLPSDRFSAERTGGSVSTLTIQRTQQEDSAVYLCASSPPGLREHFGPGTRLTVT.